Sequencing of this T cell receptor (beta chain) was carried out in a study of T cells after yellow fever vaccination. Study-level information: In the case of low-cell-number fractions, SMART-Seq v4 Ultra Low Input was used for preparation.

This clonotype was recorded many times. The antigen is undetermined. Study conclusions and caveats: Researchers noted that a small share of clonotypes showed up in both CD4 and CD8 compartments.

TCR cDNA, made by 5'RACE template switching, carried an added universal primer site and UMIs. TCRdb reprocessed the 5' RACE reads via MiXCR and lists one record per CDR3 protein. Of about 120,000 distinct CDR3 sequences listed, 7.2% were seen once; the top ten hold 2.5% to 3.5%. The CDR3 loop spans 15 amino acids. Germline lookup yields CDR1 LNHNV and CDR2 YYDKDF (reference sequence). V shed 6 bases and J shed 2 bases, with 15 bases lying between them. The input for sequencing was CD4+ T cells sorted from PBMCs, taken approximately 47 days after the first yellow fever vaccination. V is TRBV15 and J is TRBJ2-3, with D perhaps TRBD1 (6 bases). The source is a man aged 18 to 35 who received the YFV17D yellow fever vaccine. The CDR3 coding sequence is TGTGCCACCAGTACATTCCGGGACATCACAGATACGCAGTATTTT. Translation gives CATSTFRDITDTQYF.